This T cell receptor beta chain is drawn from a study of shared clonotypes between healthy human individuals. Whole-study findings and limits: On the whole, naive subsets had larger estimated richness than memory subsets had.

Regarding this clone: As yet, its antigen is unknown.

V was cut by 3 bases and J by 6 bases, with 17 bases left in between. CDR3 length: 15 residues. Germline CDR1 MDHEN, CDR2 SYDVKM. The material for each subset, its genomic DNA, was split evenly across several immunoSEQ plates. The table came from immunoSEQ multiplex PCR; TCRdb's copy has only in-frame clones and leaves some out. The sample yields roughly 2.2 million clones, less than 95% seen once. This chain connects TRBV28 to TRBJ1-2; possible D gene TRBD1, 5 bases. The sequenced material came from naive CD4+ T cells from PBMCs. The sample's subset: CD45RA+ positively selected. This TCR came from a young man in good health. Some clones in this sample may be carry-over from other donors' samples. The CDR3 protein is CASSFTAREMNGYTF. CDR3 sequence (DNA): TGTGCCAGCAGTTTTACGGCCAGGGAAATGAATGGCTACACCTTC.